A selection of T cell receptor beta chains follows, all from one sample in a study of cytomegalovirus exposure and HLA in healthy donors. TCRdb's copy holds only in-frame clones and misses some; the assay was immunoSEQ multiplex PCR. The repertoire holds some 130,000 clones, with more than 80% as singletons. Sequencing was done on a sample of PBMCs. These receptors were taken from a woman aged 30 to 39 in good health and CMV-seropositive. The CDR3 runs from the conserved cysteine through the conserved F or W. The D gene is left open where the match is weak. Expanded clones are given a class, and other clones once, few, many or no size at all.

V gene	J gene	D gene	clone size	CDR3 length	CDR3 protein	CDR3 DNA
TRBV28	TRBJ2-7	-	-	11	CASSSLYEQYF	TGTGCCAGCAGTTCCCTCTACGAGCAGTACTTC
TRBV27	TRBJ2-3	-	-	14	CASSSAVFTDTQYF	TGTGCCAGCAGTTCAGCGGTTTTCACAGATACGCAGTATTTT
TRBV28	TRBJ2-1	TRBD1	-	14	CASRGGQGANEQFF	TGTGCCAGCAGAGGGGGACAGGGGGCCAATGAGCAGTTCTTC
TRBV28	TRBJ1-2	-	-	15	CASRPEGGRPYGYTF	TGTGCCAGCCGCCCCGAGGGGGGGCGCCCCTATGGCTACACCTTC
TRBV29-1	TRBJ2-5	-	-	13	CSVASDIGGTQYF	TGCAGCGTTGCCAGCGACATAGGGGGGACCCAGTACTTC
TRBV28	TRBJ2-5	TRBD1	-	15	CASSYPLGQEETQYF	TGTGCCAGCAGTTACCCCCTTGGACAGGAAGAGACCCAGTACTTC
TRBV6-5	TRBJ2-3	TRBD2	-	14	CASGAGANTDTQYF	TGTGCCAGCGGAGCGGGGGCCAACACAGATACGCAGTATTTT
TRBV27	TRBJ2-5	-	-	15	CASSLRGGEAWEQYF	TGTGCCAGCAGTTTAAGGGGCGGGGAGGCTTGGGAGCAGTACTTC
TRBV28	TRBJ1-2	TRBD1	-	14	CASSNPTGGHGYTF	TGTGCCAGCAGTAACCCGACAGGGGGCCATGGCTACACCTTC
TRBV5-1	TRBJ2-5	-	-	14	CASSLGWSGETQYF	TGCGCCAGCAGCTTGGGGTGGTCGGGGGAGACCCAGTACTTC
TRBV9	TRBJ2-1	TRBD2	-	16	CASSVSGTSGHNEQFF	TGTGCCAGCAGCGTCTCCGGGACTAGCGGTCACAATGAGCAGTTCTTC
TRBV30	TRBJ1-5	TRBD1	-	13	CAWAGQGNQPQHF	TGTGCCTGGGCAGGACAGGGCAATCAGCCCCAGCATTTT
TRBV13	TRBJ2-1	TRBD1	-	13	CASSLGQGYEQFF	TGTGCCAGCAGCTTAGGACAGGGGTATGAGCAGTTCTTC
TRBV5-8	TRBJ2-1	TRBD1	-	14	CASSPGTAYNEQFF	TGTGCCAGCAGCCCTGGGACAGCCTACAATGAGCAGTTCTTC
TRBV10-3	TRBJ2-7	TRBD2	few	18	CAISEGLAGGPQGYEQYF	TGTGCCATCAGTGAGGGACTAGCGGGAGGCCCCCAGGGGTACGAGCAGTACTTC
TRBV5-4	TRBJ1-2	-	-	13	CASNSQGNYGYTF	TGTGCCAGCAATAGCCAGGGAAACTATGGCTACACCTTC
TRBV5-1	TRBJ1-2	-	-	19	CASSFSGRAPSGANYGYTF	TGCGCCAGCAGCTTCTCTGGGCGGGCCCCATCCGGAGCTAACTATGGCTACACCTTC
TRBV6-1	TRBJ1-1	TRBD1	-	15	CASKSNLLTGPEAFF	TGTGCCAGCAAGAGCAACCTACTGACAGGGCCTGAAGCTTTCTTT
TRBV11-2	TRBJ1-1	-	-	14	CASSTRGKDTEAFF	TGTGCCAGCAGCACAAGGGGGAAAGACACTGAAGCTTTCTTT
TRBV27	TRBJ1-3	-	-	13	CASSLSLGNTIYF	TGTGCCAGCAGCTTATCTCTAGGAAACACCATATATTTT
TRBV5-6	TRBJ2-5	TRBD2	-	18	CASSLALREGLGRETQYF	TGTGCCAGCAGCTTGGCCTTGCGGGAGGGCCTTGGGCGAGAGACCCAGTACTTC
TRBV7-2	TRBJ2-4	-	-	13	CASSLGEASIQYF	TGTGCCAGCAGCTTAGGGGAGGCGAGCATTCAGTACTTC
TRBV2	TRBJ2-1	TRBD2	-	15	CASWGTTVLYNEQFF	TGTGCCAGTTGGGGGACTACCGTACTCTACAATGAGCAGTTCTTC
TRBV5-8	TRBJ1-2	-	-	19	CASSFDPVGKTGSYYGYTF	TGTGCCAGCAGCTTTGACCCGGTAGGAAAGACAGGCTCCTACTATGGCTACACCTTC
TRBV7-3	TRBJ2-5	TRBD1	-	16	CASSWGGQGLQETQYF	TGTGCCAGCAGCTGGGGGGGACAGGGCCTCCAAGAGACCCAGTACTTC
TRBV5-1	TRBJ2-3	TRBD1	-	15	CASSSDRTSTDTQYF	TGCGCCAGCAGCTCGGACAGGACTAGCACAGATACGCAGTATTTT
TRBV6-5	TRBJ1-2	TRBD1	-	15	CASTPAGGQGYGYTF	TGTGCCAGCACCCCCGCGGGGGGACAGGGCTATGGCTACACCTTC
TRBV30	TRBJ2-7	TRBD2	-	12	CAWTLGGGEQYF	TGTGCCTGGACCCTCGGGGGGGGCGAGCAGTACTTC
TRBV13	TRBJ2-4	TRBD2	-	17	CASSLIAGGRVKNIQYF	TGTGCCAGCAGCTTAATTGCTGGCGGGAGGGTCAAAAACATTCAGTACTTC
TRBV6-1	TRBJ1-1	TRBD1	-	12	CASSVQGGEAFF	TGTGCCAGCAGTGTACAGGGGGGTGAAGCTTTCTTT
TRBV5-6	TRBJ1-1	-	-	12	CASSSRVTEAFF	TGTGCCAGCAGCTCCAGGGTTACTGAAGCTTTCTTT
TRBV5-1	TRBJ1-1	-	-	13	CATQRSGDTEAFF	TGCGCCACCCAAAGGTCGGGGGACACTGAAGCTTTCTTT
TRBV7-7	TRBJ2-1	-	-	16	CASSLEGGSRYNEQFF	TGTGCTAGCAGTTTAGAGGGGGGGAGTAGGTACAATGAGCAGTTCTTC
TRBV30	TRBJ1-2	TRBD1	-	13	CAWSEGAGYGYTF	TGTGCCTGGTCTGAGGGGGCTGGGTATGGCTACACCTTC
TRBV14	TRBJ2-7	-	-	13	CASSRTGAYEQYF	TGTGCCAGCAGCCGAACGGGGGCCTACGAGCAGTACTTC
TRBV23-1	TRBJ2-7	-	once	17	CASSPTSLILYYYEQYF	TGCGCCAGCAGTCCAACCTCCTTGATCCTCTACTACTACGAGCAGTACTTC
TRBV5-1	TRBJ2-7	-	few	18	CASSFSTATRGQTYEQYF	TGCGCCAGCAGCTTCTCAACCGCTACTAGAGGGCAGACCTACGAGCAGTACTTC
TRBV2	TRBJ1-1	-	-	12	CASRQDAAEAFF	TGTGCCAGTAGACAGGATGCAGCTGAAGCTTTCTTT